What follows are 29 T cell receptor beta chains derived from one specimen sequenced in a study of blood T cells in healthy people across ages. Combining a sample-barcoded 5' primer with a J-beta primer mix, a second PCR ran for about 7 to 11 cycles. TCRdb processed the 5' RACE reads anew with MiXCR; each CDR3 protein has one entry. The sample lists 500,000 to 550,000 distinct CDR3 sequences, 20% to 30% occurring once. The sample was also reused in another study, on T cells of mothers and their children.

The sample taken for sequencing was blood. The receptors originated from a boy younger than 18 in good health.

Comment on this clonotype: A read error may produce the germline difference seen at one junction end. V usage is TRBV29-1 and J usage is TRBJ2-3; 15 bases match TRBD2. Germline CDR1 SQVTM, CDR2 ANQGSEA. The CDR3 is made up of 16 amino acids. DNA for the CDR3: TGCAGCGGTGAACCTGTGGGACTAGCGGGGGGTAATACGCAGTATTTT. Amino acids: CSGEPVGLAGGNTQYF.

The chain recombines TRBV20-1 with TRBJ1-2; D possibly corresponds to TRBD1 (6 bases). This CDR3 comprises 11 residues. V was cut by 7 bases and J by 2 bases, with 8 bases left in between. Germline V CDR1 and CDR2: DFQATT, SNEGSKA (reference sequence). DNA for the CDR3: TGCAGTGTGCAGGGGAACTATGGCTACACCTTC. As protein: CSVQGNYGYTF.

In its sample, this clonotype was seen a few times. The CDR3 region is CASSLEASPTDTQYF. The CDR3 DNA sequence: TGCGCCAGCAGCTTGGAGGCCAGCCCCACAGATACGCAGTATTTT. The rearrangement links TRBV5-1 to TRBJ2-3; unclear D gene. V was trimmed by 0 bases and J by 2 bases, leaving 10 bases between them. This CDR3 is 15 amino acids long. Germline values: CDR1 SGHRS, CDR2 YFSETQ.

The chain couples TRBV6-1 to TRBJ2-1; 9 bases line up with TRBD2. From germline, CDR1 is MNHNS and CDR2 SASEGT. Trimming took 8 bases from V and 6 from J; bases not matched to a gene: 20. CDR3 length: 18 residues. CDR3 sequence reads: CASRQSWGLAGVSNEQFF. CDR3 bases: TGTGCCAGCCGACAATCATGGGGCTTAGCGGGAGTTTCCAATGAGCAGTTCTTC.

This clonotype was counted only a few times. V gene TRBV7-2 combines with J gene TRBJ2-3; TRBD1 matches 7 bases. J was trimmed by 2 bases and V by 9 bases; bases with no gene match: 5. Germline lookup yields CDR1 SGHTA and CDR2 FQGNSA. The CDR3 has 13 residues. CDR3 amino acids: CAREDRTTDTQYF. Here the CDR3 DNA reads TGTGCCAGGGAGGACAGGACCACAGATACGCAGTATTTT.

The CDR3 DNA follows: TGTGCCAGCAGCTTAGTTCGGACAGGGGAGCCTGGCTACACCTTC. Translating gives CASSLVRTGEPGYTF. V and J are TRBV11-2 and TRBJ1-2; 9 bases are a match to TRBD1. CDR1 is SGHAT and CDR2 is FQNNGV in the germline V gene. This CDR3 comprises 15 residues. Germline trimming cut 1 base from V and 7 bases from J; bases unmatched to any gene: 7.

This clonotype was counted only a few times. The CDR3: CASSAAGVEGYTF. The CDR3 nucleotides read TGTGCCAGCAGCGCCGCAGGGGTCGAAGGCTACACCTTC. The rearrangement joins TRBV9 to TRBJ1-2, with D possibly matching TRBD1 (6 bases). CDR1 SGDLS and CDR2 YYNGEE come from the germline V gene. The V end lost 3 bases, the J end lost 8 bases, and 14 bases lay between the germline ends. CDR3 size: 13 residues. Based on the CDR3 plus reference TRBV9 and TRBJ1-2, the full variable domain is DSGVTQTPKHLITATGQRVTLRCSPRSGDLSVYWYQQSLDQGLQFLIQYYNGEERAKGNILERFSAQQFPDLHSELNLSSLELGDSALYFCASSAAGVEGYTFGSGTRLTVV.

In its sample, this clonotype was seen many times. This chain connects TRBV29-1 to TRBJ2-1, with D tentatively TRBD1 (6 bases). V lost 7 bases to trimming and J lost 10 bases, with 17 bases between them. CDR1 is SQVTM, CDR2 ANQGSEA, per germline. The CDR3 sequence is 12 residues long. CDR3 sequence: CSATPRGKEQFF. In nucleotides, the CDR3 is TGCAGCGCTACCCCCAGGGGCAAGGAGCAGTTCTTC.

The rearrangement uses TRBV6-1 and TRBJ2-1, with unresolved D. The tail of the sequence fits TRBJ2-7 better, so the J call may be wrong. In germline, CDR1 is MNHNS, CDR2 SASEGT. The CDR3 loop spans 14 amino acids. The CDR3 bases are TGTGCCAGCAGTGAAGATGTCCGATCCTACGAGCAGTACTTC. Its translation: CASSEDVRSYEQYF.

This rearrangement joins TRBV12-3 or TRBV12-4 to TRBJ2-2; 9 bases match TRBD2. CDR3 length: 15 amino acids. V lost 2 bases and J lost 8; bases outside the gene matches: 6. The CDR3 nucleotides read TGTGCCAGCAGTTTACTTAGCGGGAGTTTTGGGGAGCTGTTTTTT. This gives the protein CASSLLSGSFGELFF.

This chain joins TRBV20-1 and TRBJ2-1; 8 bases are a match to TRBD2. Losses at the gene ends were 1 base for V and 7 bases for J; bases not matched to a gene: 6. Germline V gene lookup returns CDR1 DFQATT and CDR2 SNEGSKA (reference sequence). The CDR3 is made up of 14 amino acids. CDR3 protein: CSARGVAGHNEQFF. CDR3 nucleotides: TGCAGTGCTAGAGGAGTAGCGGGGCATAATGAGCAGTTCTTC.

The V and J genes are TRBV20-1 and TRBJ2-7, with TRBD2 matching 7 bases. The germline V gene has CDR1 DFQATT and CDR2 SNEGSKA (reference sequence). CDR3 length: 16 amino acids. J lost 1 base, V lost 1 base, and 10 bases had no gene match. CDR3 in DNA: TGCAGTGCTAGAGGGGGCCCGGGACTATCTTCCTACGAGCAGTACTTC. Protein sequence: CSARGGPGLSSYEQYF.

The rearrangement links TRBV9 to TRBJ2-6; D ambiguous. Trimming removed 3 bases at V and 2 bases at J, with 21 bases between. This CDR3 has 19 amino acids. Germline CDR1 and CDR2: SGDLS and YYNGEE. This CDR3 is CASSALSSLAGAGANVLTF. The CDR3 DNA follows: TGTGCCAGCAGCGCCCTGTCCTCGCTGGCCGGTGCTGGGGCCAACGTCCTGACTTTC.

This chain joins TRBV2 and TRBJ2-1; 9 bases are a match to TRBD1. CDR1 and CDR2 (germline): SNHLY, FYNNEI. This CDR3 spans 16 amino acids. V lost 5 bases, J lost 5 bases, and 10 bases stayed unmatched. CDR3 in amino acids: CASSSTQGAIDNEQFF. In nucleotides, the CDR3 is TGTGCCAGCAGTAGTACACAGGGGGCAATAGACAATGAGCAGTTCTTC.

This chain's CDR3 is CATTWGPMSSYNEQFF. CDR3 bases: TGTGCCACTACTTGGGGCCCGATGAGCTCCTACAATGAGCAGTTCTTC. The rearrangement uses TRBV19 and TRBJ2-1; perhaps TRBD1 as D (5 bases). The CDR3 has 16 amino acids. CDR1 and CDR2 from the germline V gene are LNHDA and SQIVND (reference sequence). The ends were cut back, 10 bases at V and 0 bases at J, with 19 bases in the middle.

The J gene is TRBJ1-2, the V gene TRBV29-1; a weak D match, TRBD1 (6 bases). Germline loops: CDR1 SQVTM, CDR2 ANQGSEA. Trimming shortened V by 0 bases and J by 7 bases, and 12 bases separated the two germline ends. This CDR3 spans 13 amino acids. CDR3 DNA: TGCAGCGTTGAAGATCGGACAGAGGCTGGCTACACCTTC. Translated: CSVEDRTEAGYTF.

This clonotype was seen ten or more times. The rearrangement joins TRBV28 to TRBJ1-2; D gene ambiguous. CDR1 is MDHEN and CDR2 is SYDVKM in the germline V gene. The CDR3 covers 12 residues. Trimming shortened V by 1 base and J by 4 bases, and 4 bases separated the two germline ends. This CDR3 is CASSLSGYGYTF. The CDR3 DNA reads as TGTGCCAGCAGTTTATCAGGCTATGGCTACACCTTC.

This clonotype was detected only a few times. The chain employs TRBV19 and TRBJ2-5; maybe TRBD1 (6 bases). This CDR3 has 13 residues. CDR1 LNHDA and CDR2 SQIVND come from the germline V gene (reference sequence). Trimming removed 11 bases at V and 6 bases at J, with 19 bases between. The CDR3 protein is CAAGGRGQQTQYF. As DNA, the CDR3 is TGTGCCGCCGGCGGCAGGGGCCAGCAGACCCAGTACTTC.

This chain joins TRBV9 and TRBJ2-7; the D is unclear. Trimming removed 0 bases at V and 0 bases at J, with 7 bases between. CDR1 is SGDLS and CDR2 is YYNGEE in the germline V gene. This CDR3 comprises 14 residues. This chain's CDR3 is CASSVGTHSYEQYF. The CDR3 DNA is TGTGCCAGCAGCGTAGGTACTCACTCCTACGAGCAGTACTTC.

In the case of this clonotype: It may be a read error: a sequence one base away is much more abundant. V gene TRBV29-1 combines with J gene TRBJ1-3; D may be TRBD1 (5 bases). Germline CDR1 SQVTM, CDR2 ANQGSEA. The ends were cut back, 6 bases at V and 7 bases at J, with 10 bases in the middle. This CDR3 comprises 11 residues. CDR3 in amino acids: CSVGRGNTIYF. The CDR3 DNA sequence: TGCAGCGTGGGACGGGGTAACACCATATATTTT.

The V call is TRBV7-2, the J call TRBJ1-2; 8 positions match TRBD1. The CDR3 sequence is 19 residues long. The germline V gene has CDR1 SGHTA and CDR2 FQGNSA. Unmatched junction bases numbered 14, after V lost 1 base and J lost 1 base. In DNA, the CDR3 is TGTACCAGCAGCTTAGTAGGTGGGACAGGCGACTTTAATAACTATGGCTACACCTTC. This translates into CTSSLVGGTGDFNNYGYTF.

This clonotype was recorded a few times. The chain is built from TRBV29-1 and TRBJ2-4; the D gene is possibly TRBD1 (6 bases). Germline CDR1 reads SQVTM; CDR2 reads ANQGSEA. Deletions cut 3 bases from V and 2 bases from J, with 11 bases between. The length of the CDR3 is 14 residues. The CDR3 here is CSVEAGVTKNIQYF. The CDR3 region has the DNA TGCAGCGTTGAGGCAGGGGTTACCAAAAACATTCAGTACTTC.

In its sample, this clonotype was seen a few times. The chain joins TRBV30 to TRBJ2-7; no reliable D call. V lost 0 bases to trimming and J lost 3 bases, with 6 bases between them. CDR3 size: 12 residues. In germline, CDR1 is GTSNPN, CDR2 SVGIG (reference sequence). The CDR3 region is CAWSVGNYEQYF. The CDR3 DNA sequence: TGTGCCTGGAGTGTAGGCAACTACGAGCAGTACTTC.

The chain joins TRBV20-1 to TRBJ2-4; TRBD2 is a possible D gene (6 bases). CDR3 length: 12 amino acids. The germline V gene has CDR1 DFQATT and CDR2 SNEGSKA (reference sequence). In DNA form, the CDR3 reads TGCAACGGGGACTTAGCCAAAAACATTCAGTACTTC. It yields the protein CNGDLAKNIQYF.

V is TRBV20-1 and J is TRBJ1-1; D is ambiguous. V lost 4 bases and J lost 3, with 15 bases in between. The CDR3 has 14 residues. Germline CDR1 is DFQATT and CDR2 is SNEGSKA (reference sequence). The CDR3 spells CSAMREGSDTEAFF. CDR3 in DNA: TGCAGTGCTATGCGGGAAGGGTCGGACACTGAAGCTTTCTTT.

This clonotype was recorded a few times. CDR3 sequence reads: CASSLRAGVAKNIQYF. CDR3 DNA sequence: TGTGCCAGCAGTTTAAGAGCAGGCGTGGCCAAAAACATTCAGTACTTC. V and J are TRBV27 and TRBJ2-4; D not resolved. This CDR3 spans 16 amino acids. The V end was cut by 2 bases, the J end by 1 base, with 12 bases between. Germline CDR1 MNHEY, CDR2 SMNVEV (reference sequence).

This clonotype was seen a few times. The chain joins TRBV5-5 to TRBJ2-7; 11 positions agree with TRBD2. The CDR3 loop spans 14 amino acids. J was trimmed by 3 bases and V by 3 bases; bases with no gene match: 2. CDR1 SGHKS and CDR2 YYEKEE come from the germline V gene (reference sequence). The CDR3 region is CASSWGLADYEQYF. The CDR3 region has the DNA TGTGCCAGCAGCTGGGGACTAGCGGACTACGAGCAGTACTTC.

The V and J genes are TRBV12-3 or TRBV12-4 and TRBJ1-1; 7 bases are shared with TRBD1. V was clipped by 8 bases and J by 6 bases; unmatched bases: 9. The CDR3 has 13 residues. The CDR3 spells CASLVRGMAEAFF. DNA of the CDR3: TGTGCCAGCCTCGTCAGGGGGATGGCTGAAGCTTTCTTT.

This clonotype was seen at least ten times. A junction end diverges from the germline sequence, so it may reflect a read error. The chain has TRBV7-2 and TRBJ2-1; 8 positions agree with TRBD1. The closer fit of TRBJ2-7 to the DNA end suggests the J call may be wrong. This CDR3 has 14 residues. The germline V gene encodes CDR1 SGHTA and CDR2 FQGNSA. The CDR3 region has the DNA TGCGCCAGCAGCCTGGACAGGGCTTCCTACGAGCAGTACTTC. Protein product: CASSLDRASYEQYF.